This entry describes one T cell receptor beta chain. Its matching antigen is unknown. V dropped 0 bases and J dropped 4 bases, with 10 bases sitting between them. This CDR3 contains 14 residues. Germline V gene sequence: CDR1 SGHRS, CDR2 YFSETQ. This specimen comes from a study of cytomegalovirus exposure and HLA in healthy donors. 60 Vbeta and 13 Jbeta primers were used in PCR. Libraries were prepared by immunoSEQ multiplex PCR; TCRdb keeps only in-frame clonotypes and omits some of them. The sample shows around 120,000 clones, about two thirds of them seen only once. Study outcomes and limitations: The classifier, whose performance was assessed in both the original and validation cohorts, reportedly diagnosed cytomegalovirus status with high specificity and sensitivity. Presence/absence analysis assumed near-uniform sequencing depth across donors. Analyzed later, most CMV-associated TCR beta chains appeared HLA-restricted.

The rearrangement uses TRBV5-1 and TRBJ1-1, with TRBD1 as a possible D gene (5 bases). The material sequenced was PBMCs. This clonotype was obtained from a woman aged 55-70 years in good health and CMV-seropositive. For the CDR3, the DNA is TGCGCCAGCAGCTTGGGGGGGGAACGCACTGAAGCTTTCTTT. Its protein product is CASSLGGERTEAFF.